This passage covers 25 T cell receptor beta chains from one sample sequenced in a study of blood T cell repertoires in COVID-19. The repertoire was sequenced with immunoSEQ multiplex PCR; TCRdb's copy has only in-frame clones and lacks some. The sample lists over 150,000 clones, 84% occurring once. The sample taken for sequencing was peripheral blood. The origin of the receptors is a human donor in a cohort sampled during active COVID-19.

The chain combines TRBV28 with TRBJ1-2, with 8 bases that match TRBD1. Germline V gene lookup returns CDR1 MDHEN and CDR2 SYDVKM. The V and J ends lost 6 bases and 2 bases, in that order; junction bases with no gene match: 14. There are 17 residues in the CDR3. CDR3 in DNA: TGTGCCAGCAGCCCGGTACCAGGGACAGGCCAAAACTATGGCTACACCTTC. It codes for CASSPVPGTGQNYGYTF.

This clone was seen just once. This rearrangement joins TRBV24-1 to TRBJ2-5; 8 positions match TRBD2. Germline V CDR1 and CDR2: KGHDR, SFDVKD. This CDR3 comprises 18 residues. With 4 bases clipped from V and 5 bases from J, the junction kept 17 bases outside the gene matches. Here the CDR3 reads CATSDWGTFEAGVETQYF. CDR3 coding DNA: TGTGCCACCAGTGACTGGGGGACATTCGAAGCGGGAGTTGAGACCCAGTACTTC.

This clone was found once. The CDR3 reads CASSRGTGGRVYNEQFF. The CDR3 DNA reads TGTGCCAGCAGCAGAGGGACAGGGGGTCGTGTGTACAATGAGCAGTTCTTC. The rearrangement uses TRBV28 and TRBJ2-1; 11 nucleotides agree with TRBD1. CDR3 length: 17 amino acids. Germline loops: CDR1 MDHEN, CDR2 SYDVKM. J was trimmed by 4 bases and V by 6 bases; bases with no gene match: 11.

The rearrangement joins TRBV27 to TRBJ2-3; 9 bases match TRBD2. The CDR3 has 15 amino acids. The V segment lost 5 bases and the J segment 2 bases; nucleotides outside the gene matches: 5. Per the germline V gene, CDR1 is MNHEY and CDR2 is SMNVEV (reference sequence). The CDR3 sequence is CASSPLAGLTDTQYF. CDR3 bases: TGTGCCAGCAGTCCCCTAGCGGGGCTCACAGATACGCAGTATTTT.

The chain combines TRBV5-1 with TRBJ2-1; D gene unclear. Germline CDR1 reads SGHRS; CDR2 reads YFSETQ. The length of the CDR3 is 14 residues. Trimming pared 4 bases from V and 0 bases from J, leaving 8 bases between. The CDR3 DNA reads as TGCGCCAGCAGCCCCGCGGCCTCCTACAATGAGCAGTTCTTC. Translating gives CASSPAASYNEQFF.

The rearrangement links TRBV2 to TRBJ2-1; TRBD1 aligns across 8 bases. V gave up 7 bases and J gave up 5 bases; unmatched junction bases: 7. From germline, CDR1 is SNHLY and CDR2 FYNNEI. The CDR3 is 14 residues long. The chain's CDR3 is CASIDRGLHNEQFF. DNA of the CDR3: TGTGCCAGCATTGACAGGGGCTTGCACAATGAGCAGTTCTTC.

The chain couples TRBV18 to TRBJ2-7; 8 bases are shared with TRBD1. Trimming cost V 3 bases and J 0 bases; bases outside gene matches: 7. Per the germline V gene, CDR1 is KGHSH and CDR2 is LQKENI. The CDR3 sequence is 16 residues long. The CDR3 coding sequence is TGTGCCAGCTCACCTCGTCGGGACAGGTCCTCCTACGAGCAGTACTTC. Translation gives CASSPRRDRSSYEQYF. The full variable domain, completed using reference TRBV18 and TRBJ2-7, is NAGVMQNPRHLVRRRGQEARLRCSPMKGHSHVYWYRQLPEEGLKFMVYLQKENIIDESGMPKERFSAEFPKEGPSILRIQQVVRGDSAAYFCASSPRRDRSSYEQYFGPGTRLTVT.

This sequence joins TRBV5-1 and TRBJ1-5, with TRBD1 as a possible D gene (5 bases). The CDR3 has 13 residues. The germline gives CDR1 SGHRS, CDR2 YFSETQ. V gave up 4 bases and J gave up 7 bases, with 12 bases separating them. The CDR3 DNA follows: TGCGCCAGCAGCCCCGACAGAGGCCAGCCCCAGCATTTT. It is translated as CASSPDRGQPQHF.

This clone was seen many times. Other DNA sequences in this sample translate to the same CDR3. The chain recombines TRBV2 with TRBJ2-3; 7 nucleotides match TRBD1. Trimming at V came to 4 bases and at J to 0 bases, leaving 4 bases not matched to a gene. The CDR3 is 15 residues long. Germline V gives CDR1 SNHLY, CDR2 FYNNEI. The CDR3 loop reads CASSAGTASTDTQYF. CDR3 coding DNA: TGTGCCAGCAGTGCCGGGACAGCAAGCACAGATACGCAGTATTTT.

V is TRBV9 and J is TRBJ2-1, with D tentatively TRBD2 (5 bases). The germline V gene encodes CDR1 SGDLS and CDR2 YYNGEE. V dropped 4 bases and J dropped 2 bases, with 13 bases sitting between them. The CDR3 consists of 15 residues. DNA of the CDR3: TGTGCCAGCAGCCCAACTAGACTTCCCTACAATGAGCAGTTCTTC. Translating gives CASSPTRLPYNEQFF.

This chain connects TRBV28 to TRBJ2-4, with 7 nucleotides matching TRBD1. The CDR3 runs to 15 residues. Per the germline V gene, CDR1 is MDHEN and CDR2 is SYDVKM. V lost 2 bases, J lost 3 bases, and 4 bases stayed unmatched. The DNA for the CDR3 is TGTGCCAGCAGTTTAATTGGGACAGTCAAAAACATTCAGTACTTC. Its protein is CASSLIGTVKNIQYF.

The gene calls are TRBV7-8 and TRBJ2-3, with a possible D match to TRBD2 (5 bases). The CDR3 has 15 residues. V lost 0 bases and J 8 bases, leaving 15 bases between the germline ends. Per the germline V gene, CDR1 is SGHVS and CDR2 is FQNEAQ. CDR3 DNA: TGTGCCAGCAGCTTAGCTCGGGGTGGGTCCGGTACGCAGTATTTT. It yields the protein CASSLARGGSGTQYF.

This clone was counted a single time. The genes are TRBV11-2 and TRBJ1-1, with 7 bases lining up with TRBD1. V gave up 2 bases and J gave up 1 base; unmatched junction bases: 7. The CDR3 contains 16 residues. Germline lookup yields CDR1 SGHAT and CDR2 FQNNGV. In DNA form, the CDR3 reads TGTGCCAGCAGCTTAAGGGGGCGTAGGACGAACACTGAAGCTTTCTTT. It specifies CASSLRGRRTNTEAFF.

This clone occurred a few times. The chain has TRBV2 and TRBJ2-7; TRBD1 matches at 8 bases. J was trimmed by 9 bases and V by 6 bases; bases with no gene match: 19. CDR3 length: 16 residues. CDR1 and CDR2 (germline): SNHLY, FYNNEI. This CDR3 is CASRATSGTGRPAQYF. Here the CDR3 DNA reads TGTGCCAGCAGAGCAACATCCGGGACAGGCCGCCCCGCGCAGTACTTC.

In this sample, this clone turned up a few times. The chain recombines TRBV12-5 with TRBJ2-3, with 7 bases lining up with TRBD1. The CDR3 runs to 14 residues. J was trimmed by 6 bases and V by 2 bases; bases with no gene match: 5. CDR1 and CDR2 (germline): LGHNT, FRNRAP. In DNA form, the CDR3 reads TGTGCTAGTGGTTTGAGGACAGGAACCGATACGCAGTATTTT. It is translated as CASGLRTGTDTQYF.

The chain recombines TRBV18 with TRBJ2-7; 14 bases agree with TRBD2. This CDR3 comprises 15 residues. V lost 3 bases and J lost 4; bases outside the gene matches: 2. The V gene's germline CDR1 is KGHSH and CDR2 LQKENI. Here the CDR3 DNA reads TGTGCCAGCTCACCGCGGACTAGCGGGAGGTACGAGCAGTACTTC. Protein product: CASSPRTSGRYEQYF. Looking up the rest from reference TRBV18 and TRBJ2-7 gives the full variable domain: NAGVMQNPRHLVRRRGQEARLRCSPMKGHSHVYWYRQLPEEGLKFMVYLQKENIIDESGMPKERFSAEFPKEGPSILRIQQVVRGDSAAYFCASSPRTSGRYEQYFGPGTRLTVT.

The chain is built from TRBV28 and TRBJ1-5; 9 bases align to TRBD1. V lost 8 bases, J lost 7 bases, and 9 bases stayed unmatched. In germline, CDR1 is MDHEN, CDR2 SYDVKM. CDR3 length: 14 residues. This CDR3 is CASRTGAGLQPQHF. CDR3 coding DNA: TGTGCCAGCCGGACAGGGGCCGGATTGCAGCCCCAGCATTTT. The full variable domain, its missing parts supplied by reference TRBV28 and TRBJ1-5, is DVKVTQSSRYLVKRTGEKVFLECVQDMDHENMFWYRQDPGLGLRLIYFSYDVKMKEKGDIPEGYSVSREKKERFSLILESASTNQTSMYLCASRTGAGLQPQHFGDGTRLSIL.

This chain connects TRBV28 to TRBJ2-7; D remains ambiguous. Trimming took 6 bases from V and 3 from J, leaving 12 bases between them. This CDR3 is built from 13 residues. Germline V gives CDR1 MDHEN, CDR2 SYDVKM. CDR3 DNA sequence: TGTGCCAGCAGAATCGGGTATCTCTACGAGCAGTACTTC. It yields the protein CASRIGYLYEQYF.

This clone was observed a single time. The chain couples TRBV7-8 to TRBJ2-5, with 13 bases lining up with TRBD2. Germline-derived CDR1 and CDR2 are SGHVS and FQNEAQ. The CDR3 consists of 16 residues. V shed 1 base, J shed 5 bases, and the junction held 4 bases outside the gene matches. DNA of the CDR3: TGTGCCAGCAGCTTAGGACTAGCGGGAGGTGGGGAGACCCAGTACTTC. Translation: CASSLGLAGGGETQYF. The whole variable domain, filled in from reference TRBV7-8 and TRBJ2-5, reads GAGVSQSPRYKVAKRGQDVALRCDPISGHVSLFWYQQALGQGPEFLTYFQNEAQLDKSGLPSDRFFAERPEGSVSTLKIQRTQQEDSAVYLCASSLGLAGGGETQYFGPGTRLLVL.

This chain joins TRBV21-1 and TRBJ1-4. TRBV21-1 is a pseudogene locus. This CDR3 comprises 13 residues. This CDR3 is CASSKGANEKLFF. For the CDR3, the DNA is TGTGCCAGCAGCAAAGGCGCTAATGAAAAACTGTTTTTT.

V is TRBV5-1 and J is TRBJ2-1, with 7 bases matching TRBD1. The CDR3 covers 16 residues. J was trimmed by 4 bases and V by 7 bases; bases with no gene match: 14. The germline gives CDR1 SGHRS, CDR2 YFSETQ. The CDR3 spells CASGTRPDRTYNEQFF. The DNA of the CDR3 is TGCGCCAGCGGGACCCGTCCGGACAGGACATACAATGAGCAGTTCTTC.

The chain joins TRBV25-1 to TRBJ1-4; D call uncertain. There are 11 residues in the CDR3. V gave up 3 bases and J gave up 13 bases, with 9 bases separating them. Germline CDR1 MGHDK, CDR2 SYGVNS. The CDR3 protein is CASSEASGLFF. The CDR3 DNA reads TGTGCCAGCAGTGAGGCATCGGGACTGTTTTTT.

The chain links TRBV27 to TRBJ2-3, with D perhaps matching TRBD2 (5 bases). V was pared by 4 bases and J by 3 bases, with 14 bases between. CDR3 length: 15 amino acids. Germline V gene sequence: CDR1 MNHEY, CDR2 SMNVEV (reference sequence). CDR3 loop: CASSSRPGVTDTQYF. CDR3 sequence (DNA): TGTGCCAGCAGTTCGCGGCCCGGGGTAACAGATACGCAGTATTTT.

The chain joins TRBV7-2 to TRBJ2-3; D uncertain. The CDR3 has 13 residues. The ends were cut back, 5 bases at V and 0 bases at J, with 6 bases in the middle. Germline-derived CDR1 and CDR2 are SGHTA and FQGNSA. The CDR3 reads CASSVTSTDTQYF. DNA for the CDR3: TGTGCCAGCAGCGTTACTAGCACAGATACGCAGTATTTT.

The V and J genes are TRBV27 and TRBJ1-4; D possibly corresponds to TRBD1 (6 bases). Trimming removed 7 bases from V and 3 bases from J, with 21 bases in between. From germline, CDR1 is MNHEY and CDR2 SMNVEV (reference sequence). This CDR3 region has 17 residues. The CDR3 spells CASKRGEVRTANEKLFF. Here the CDR3 DNA reads TGTGCCAGCAAACGGGGGGAGGTTCGGACAGCTAATGAAAAACTGTTTTTT.